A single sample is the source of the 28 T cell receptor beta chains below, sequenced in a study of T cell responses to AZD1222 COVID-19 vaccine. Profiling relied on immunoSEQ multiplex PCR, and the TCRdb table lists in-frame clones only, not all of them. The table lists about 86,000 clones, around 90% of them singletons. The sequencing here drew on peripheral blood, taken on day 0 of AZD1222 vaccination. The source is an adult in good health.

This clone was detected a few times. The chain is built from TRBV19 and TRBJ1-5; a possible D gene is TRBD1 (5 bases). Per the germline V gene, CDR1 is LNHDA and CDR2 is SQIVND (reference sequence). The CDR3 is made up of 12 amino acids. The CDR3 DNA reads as TGTGCAGTATCCCAGGGAAATCAGCCCCAGCATTTT. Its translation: CAVSQGNQPQHF.

The CDR3 region is CASSQGTDRRRGYTF. The DNA for the CDR3 is TGTGCCAGCAGCCAAGGGACCGACAGGCGGAGAGGCTACACCTTC. The chain couples TRBV3-1 (or the pseudogene TRBV3-2) to TRBJ1-2; tentative D call: TRBD1 (6 bases). This CDR3 spans 15 amino acids. Per the germline V gene, CDR1 is LGHDT and CDR2 is YNNKEL (reference sequence). Trimming removed 1 base from V and 8 bases from J, with 17 bases in between.

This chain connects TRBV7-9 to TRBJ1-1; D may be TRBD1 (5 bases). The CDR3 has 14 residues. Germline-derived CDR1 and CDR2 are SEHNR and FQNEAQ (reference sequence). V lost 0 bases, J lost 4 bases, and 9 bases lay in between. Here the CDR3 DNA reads TGTGCCAGCAGCTTAGCGTCCACAGGCACTGAAGCTTTCTTT. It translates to CASSLASTGTEAFF.

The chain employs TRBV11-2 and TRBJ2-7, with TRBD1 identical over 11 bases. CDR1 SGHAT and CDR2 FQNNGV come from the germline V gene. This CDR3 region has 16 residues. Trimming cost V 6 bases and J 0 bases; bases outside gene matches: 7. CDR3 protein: CASRTPGTGGSYEQYF. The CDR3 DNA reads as TGTGCCAGCAGAACCCCCGGGACAGGGGGCTCCTACGAGCAGTACTTC.

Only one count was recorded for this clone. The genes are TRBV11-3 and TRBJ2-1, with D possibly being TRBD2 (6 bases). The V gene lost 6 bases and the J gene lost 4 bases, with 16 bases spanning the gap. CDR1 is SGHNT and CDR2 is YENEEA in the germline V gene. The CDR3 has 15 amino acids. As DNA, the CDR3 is TGTGCCAGCAGTTCGGGGGAGAAAGGTTACAATGAGCAGTTCTTC. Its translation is CASSSGEKGYNEQFF. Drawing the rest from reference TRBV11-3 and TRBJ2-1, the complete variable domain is EAGVVQSPRYKIIEKKQPVAFWCNPISGHNTLYWYLQNLGQGPELLIRYENEEAVDDSQLPKDRFSAERLKGVDSTLKIQPAELGDSAVYLCASSSGEKGYNEQFFGPGTRLTVL.

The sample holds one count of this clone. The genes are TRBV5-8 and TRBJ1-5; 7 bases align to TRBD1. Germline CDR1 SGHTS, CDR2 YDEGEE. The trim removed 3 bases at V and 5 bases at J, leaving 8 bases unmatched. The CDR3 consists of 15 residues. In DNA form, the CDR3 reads TGTGCCAGCAGCTCCGGACAGGTTTTTGATCAGCCCCAGCATTTT. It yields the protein CASSSGQVFDQPQHF.

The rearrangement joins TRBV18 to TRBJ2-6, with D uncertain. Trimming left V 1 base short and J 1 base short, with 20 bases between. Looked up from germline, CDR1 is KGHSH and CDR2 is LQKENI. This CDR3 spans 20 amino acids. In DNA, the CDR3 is TGTGCCAGCTCACCACGCCCAGCAGCCGACCTATCTTCTGGGGCCAACGTCCTGACTTTC. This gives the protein CASSPRPAADLSSGANVLTF.

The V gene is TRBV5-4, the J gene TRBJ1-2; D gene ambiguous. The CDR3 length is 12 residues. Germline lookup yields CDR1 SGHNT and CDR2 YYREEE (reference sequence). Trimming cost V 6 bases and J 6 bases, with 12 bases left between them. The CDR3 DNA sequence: TGTGCCAGCACCCTTCGGGGAGATGGCTACACCTTC. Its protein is CASTLRGDGYTF.

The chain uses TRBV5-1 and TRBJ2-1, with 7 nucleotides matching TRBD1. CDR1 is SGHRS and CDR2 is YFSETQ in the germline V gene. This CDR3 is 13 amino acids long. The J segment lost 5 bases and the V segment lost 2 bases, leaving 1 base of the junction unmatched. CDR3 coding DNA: TGCGCCAGCAGCTTCACAGGGGACAATGAGCAGTTCTTC. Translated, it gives CASSFTGDNEQFF.

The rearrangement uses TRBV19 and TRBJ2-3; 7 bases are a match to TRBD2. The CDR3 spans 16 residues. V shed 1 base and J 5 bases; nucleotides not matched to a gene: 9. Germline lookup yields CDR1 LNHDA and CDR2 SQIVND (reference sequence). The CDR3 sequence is CASSIGARTRQDTQYF. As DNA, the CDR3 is TGTGCCAGTAGTATAGGAGCCCGGACTAGACAAGATACGCAGTATTTT.

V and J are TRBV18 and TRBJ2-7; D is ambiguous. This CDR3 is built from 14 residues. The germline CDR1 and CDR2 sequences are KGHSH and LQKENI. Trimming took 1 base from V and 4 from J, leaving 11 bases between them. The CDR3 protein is CASSPRANEYEQYF. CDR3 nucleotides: TGTGCCAGCTCACCACGGGCAAACGAGTACGAGCAGTACTTC.

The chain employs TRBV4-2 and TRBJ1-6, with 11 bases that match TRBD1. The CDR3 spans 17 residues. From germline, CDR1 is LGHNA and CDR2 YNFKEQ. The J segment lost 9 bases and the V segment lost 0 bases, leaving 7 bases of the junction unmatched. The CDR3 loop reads CASSQETGTGGGSPLHF. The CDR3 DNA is TGTGCCAGCAGCCAAGAAACCGGGACAGGGGGTGGTTCACCCCTCCACTTT.

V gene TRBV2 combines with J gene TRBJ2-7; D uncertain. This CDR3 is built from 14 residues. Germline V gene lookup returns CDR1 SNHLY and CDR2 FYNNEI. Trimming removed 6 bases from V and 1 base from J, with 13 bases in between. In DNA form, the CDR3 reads TGTGCCAGCAGGGTTGGACGCGGATCCTACGAGCAGTACTTC. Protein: CASRVGRGSYEQYF.

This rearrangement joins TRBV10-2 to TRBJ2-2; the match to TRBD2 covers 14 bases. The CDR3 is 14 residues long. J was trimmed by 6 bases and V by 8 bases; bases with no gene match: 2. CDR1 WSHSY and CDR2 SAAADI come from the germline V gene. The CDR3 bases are TGCGCCAGCGGGGGACTAGCGGGAGCCGGGGAGCTGTTTTTT. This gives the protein CASGGLAGAGELFF.

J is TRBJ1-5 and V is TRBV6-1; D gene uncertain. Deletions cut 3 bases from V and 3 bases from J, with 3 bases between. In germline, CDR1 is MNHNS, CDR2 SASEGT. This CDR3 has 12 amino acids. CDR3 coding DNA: TGTGCCAGCAGTGACCCCAATCAGCCCCAGCATTTT. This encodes CASSDPNQPQHF.

CDR3 in amino acids: CASSALRSGSFTPLYNEQFF. In DNA, the CDR3 is TGTGCCAGCAGCGCCCTACGTAGCGGGAGTTTCACCCCCCTCTACAATGAGCAGTTCTTC. The chain couples TRBV7-8 to TRBJ2-1; TRBD2 aligns across 9 bases. The CDR3 runs to 20 residues. CDR1 and CDR2 from the germline V gene are SGHVS and FQNEAQ. Germline trimming cut 5 bases from V and 3 bases from J; bases unmatched to any gene: 20.

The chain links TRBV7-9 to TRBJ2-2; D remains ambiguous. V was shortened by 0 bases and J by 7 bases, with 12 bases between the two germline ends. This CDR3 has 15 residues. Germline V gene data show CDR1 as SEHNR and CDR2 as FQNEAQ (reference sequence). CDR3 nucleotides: TGTGCCAGCAGCTTAGCTAGGGTTGGCTACGGGGAGCTGTTTTTT. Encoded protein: CASSLARVGYGELFF.

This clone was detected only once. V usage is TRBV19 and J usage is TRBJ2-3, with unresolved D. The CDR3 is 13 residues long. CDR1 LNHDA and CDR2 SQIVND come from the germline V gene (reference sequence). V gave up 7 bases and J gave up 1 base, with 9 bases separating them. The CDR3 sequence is CASTAPGTDTQYF. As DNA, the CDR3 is TGTGCCAGTACCGCTCCGGGCACAGATACGCAGTATTTT.

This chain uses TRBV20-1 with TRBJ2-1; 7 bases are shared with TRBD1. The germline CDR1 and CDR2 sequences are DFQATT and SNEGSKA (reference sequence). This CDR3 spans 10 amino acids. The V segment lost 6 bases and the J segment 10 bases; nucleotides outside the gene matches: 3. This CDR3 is CSADRMEQFF. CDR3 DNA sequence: TGCAGTGCGGACAGGATGGAGCAGTTCTTC.

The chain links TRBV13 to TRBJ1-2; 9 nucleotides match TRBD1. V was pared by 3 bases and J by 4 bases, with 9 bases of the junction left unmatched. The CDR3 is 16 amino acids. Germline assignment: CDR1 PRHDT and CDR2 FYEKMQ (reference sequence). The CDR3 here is CASSFEGQGKSYGYTF. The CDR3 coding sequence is TGTGCCAGCAGCTTCGAGGGACAGGGTAAAAGCTATGGCTACACCTTC.

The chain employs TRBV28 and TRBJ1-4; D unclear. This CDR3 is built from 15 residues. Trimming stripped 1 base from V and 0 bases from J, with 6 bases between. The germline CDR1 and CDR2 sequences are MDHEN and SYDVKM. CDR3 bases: TGTGCCAGCAGTTTATTCGGGGCAACTAATGAAAAACTGTTTTTT. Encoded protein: CASSLFGATNEKLFF.

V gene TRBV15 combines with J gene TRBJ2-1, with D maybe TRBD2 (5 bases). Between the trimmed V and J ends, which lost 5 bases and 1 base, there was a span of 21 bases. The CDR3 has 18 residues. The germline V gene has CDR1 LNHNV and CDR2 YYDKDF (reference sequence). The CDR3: CATSARSLRETSYNEQFF. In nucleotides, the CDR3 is TGTGCCACCAGCGCCCGGTCCCTCCGGGAAACTTCCTACAATGAGCAGTTCTTC.

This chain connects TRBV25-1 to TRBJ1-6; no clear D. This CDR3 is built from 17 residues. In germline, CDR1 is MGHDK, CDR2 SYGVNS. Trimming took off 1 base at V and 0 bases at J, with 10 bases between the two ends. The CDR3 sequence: CASSESTPSSYNSPLHF. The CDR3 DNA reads TGTGCCAGCAGTGAATCCACCCCGAGCTCCTATAATTCACCCCTCCACTTT.

The CDR3 loop reads CATSPSDRVGNIQYF. In DNA, the CDR3 is TGTGCCACCAGTCCATCCGACAGGGTGGGAAACATTCAGTACTTC. This chain links TRBV24-1 with TRBJ2-4, with 7 bases that match TRBD1. J lost 6 bases, V lost 6 bases, and 10 bases had no gene match. The CDR3 covers 15 residues. Germline V gene sequence: CDR1 KGHDR, CDR2 SFDVKD.

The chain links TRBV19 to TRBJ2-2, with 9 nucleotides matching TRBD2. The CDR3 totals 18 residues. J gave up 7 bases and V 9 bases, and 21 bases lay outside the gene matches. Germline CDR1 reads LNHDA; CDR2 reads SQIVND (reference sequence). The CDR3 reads CASTHIGPGGLAFGELFF. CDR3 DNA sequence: TGTGCCAGCACTCATATTGGCCCGGGGGGACTAGCTTTCGGGGAGCTGTTTTTT.

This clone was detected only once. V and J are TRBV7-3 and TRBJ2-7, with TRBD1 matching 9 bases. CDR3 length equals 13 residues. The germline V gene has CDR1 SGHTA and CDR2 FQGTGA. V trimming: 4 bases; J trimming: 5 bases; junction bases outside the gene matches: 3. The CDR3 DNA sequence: TGTGCCAGCAGCTCGGGACAGGGAAACGAGCAGTACTTC. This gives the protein CASSSGQGNEQYF.

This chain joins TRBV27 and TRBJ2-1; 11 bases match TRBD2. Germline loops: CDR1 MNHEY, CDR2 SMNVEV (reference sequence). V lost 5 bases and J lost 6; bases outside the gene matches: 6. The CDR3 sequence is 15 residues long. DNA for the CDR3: TGTGCCAGCAGTGCTCTAGCGGGAGGCCCCAATGAGCAGTTCTTC. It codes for CASSALAGGPNEQFF.

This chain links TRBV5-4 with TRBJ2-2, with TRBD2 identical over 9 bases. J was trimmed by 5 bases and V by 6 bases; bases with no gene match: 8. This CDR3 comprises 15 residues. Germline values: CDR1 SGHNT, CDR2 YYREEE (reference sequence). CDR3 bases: TGTGCCAGCACCCCCAGCGGGGGGCGTACCGGGGAGCTGTTTTTT. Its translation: CASTPSGGRTGELFF.